One sample yielded the 5 T cell receptor beta chains listed below, sequenced in a study of CD8 T cells in Susac syndrome. When the RNA was reverse transcribed, random hexamers were used with an input of about 0.5 to 1 ug. TCRdb re-called the immunoSEQ multiplex PCR reads with MiXCR, one entry per CDR3 protein. The table has about 190,000 distinct CDR3 sequences, around 95% seen once; the top ten hold around 0.16%. Input material: CD8+ T cells from PBMCs. All receptors derive from a human donor with Susac syndrome.

This chain links TRBV20-1 with TRBJ1-1; D is ambiguous. The CDR3 is 13 residues long. Germline V CDR1 and CDR2: DFQATT, SNEGSKA (reference sequence). V dropped 6 bases and J dropped 5 bases, with 16 bases sitting between them. The DNA of the CDR3 is TGCAGTGCCCCGACGGCCAGCCGGACTGAAGCTTTCTTT. It is translated as CSAPTASRTEAFF.

The chain recombines TRBV13 with TRBJ1-5; 11 bases are shared with TRBD1. J lost 4 bases, V lost 8 bases, and 1 base had no gene match. The CDR3 has 13 residues. The germline V gene has CDR1 PRHDT and CDR2 FYEKMQ (reference sequence). This chain's CDR3 is CASGDRGNQPQHF. The CDR3 nucleotides read TGTGCCAGCGGGGACAGGGGGAATCAGCCCCAGCATTTT.

CDR3 sequence: CASTGTRWNTEAFF. The CDR3 DNA follows: TGTGCCAGTACCGGGACAAGATGGAACACTGAAGCTTTCTTT. The chain combines TRBV6-1 with TRBJ1-1; D may be TRBD1 (6 bases). Germline V lookup: CDR1 MNHNS, CDR2 SASEGT. CDR3 length: 14 residues. Trimming cost V 9 bases and J 1 base, with 15 bases left between them.

This clonotype was counted once. The V and J genes are TRBV24-1 and TRBJ2-7, with 7 bases aligning to TRBD1. Germline-derived CDR1 and CDR2 are KGHDR and SFDVKD. The V segment lost 4 bases and the J segment 4 bases; nucleotides outside the gene matches: 0. The CDR3 extends over 12 amino acids. The DNA of the CDR3 is TGTGCCACCAGTGAGACAGGGTACGAGCAGTACTTC. It specifies CATSETGYEQYF.

This clonotype was picked up a small number of times. The genes are TRBV27 and TRBJ1-5, with D unresolved. V was shortened by 0 bases and J by 5 bases, with 8 bases between the two germline ends. CDR1 and CDR2 (germline): MNHEY, SMNVEV (reference sequence). The CDR3 has 14 amino acids. CDR3 sequence: CASSLSRGHQPQHF. The CDR3 DNA is TGTGCCAGCAGTTTATCCCGCGGGCATCAGCCCCAGCATTTT.